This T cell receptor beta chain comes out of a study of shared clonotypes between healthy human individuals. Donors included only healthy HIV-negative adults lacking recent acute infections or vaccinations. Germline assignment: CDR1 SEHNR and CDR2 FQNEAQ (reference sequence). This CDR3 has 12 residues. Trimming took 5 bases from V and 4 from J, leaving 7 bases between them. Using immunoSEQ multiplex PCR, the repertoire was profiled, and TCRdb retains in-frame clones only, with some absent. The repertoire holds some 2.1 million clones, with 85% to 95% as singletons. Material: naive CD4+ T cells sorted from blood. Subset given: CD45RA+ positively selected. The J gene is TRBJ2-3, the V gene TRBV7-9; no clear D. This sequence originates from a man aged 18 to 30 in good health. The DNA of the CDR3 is TGTGCCAGCAGCCCCACATCAGATACGCAGTATTTT. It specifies CASSPTSDTQYF.